This is a list of T cell receptor beta chains from one sample in a study of T cells in Graves' hyperthyroidism and ophthalmopathy. TCRdb re-called the multiplex PCR reads with MiXCR, one entry per CDR3 protein. The repertoire holds hundreds of thousands of distinct CDR3 sequences, about 12% seen once, with over 8.5% in the top ten. The sequenced sample consisted of blood. The receptors derive from a woman aged 18-29 years with Graves' hyperthyroidism. Both conserved end residues are part of each CDR3. D genes are given only for firm matches. Only some rows state a clone size, as once, few, many or a class for expanded clones.

J	size	D	V	DNA	CDR3
TRBJ2-7	many	-	TRBV20-1	TGCAGTGTTGCCGGGACCCCCTACGAGCAGTACTTC	CSVAGTPYEQYF
TRBJ2-7	few	TRBD2	TRBV4-1	TGCGCCAGCAGCCAGTGGGCTAGCGGGAGCTCCTACGAGCAGTACTTC	CASSQWASGSSYEQYF
TRBJ1-2	many	-	TRBV19	TGTGCCAGTAGTGACTACTACTATGGCTACACCTTC	CASSDYYYGYTF
TRBJ2-7	many	TRBD1	TRBV6-1	TGTGCCAGCAGTAGATCCGGGACAGGGAGCTCCTACGAGCAGTACTTC	CASSRSGTGSSYEQYF
TRBJ1-5	many	-	TRBV28	TGTGCCAGCAGTTTGTGGGGACTAGCAAACGGACCCCAGCATTTT	CASSLWGLANGPQHF
TRBJ2-3	many	-	TRBV20-1	TGCAGTGCCGAAACGACCCGGACGACAGATACGCAGTATTTT	CSAETTRTTDTQYF
TRBJ2-6	-	TRBD1	TRBV7-9	TGTGCCAGCAGGGGAAGGGACAGGGTGTCTGGGGCCAACGTCCTGACTTTC	CASRGRDRVSGANVLTF
TRBJ2-3	many	TRBD2	TRBV6-1	TGTGCCAGCAAGGAAGCGGGAGGACCCGATACGCAGTATTTT	CASKEAGGPDTQYF
TRBJ2-1	-	TRBD1	TRBV28	TGTGCCAGCAGTTGGGGACAGGGGTTCGTCAACAATGAGCAGTTCTTC	CASSWGQGFVNNEQFF
TRBJ1-2	-	-	TRBV14	TGTGCCAGCAGCCAAGATCTAGTGGGCCTCTATGGCTACACCTTC	CASSQDLVGLYGYTF
TRBJ2-3	many	-	TRBV5-8	TGTGCCAGCAGCTTTGATGGCGGGACTAGCACAGATACGCAGTATTTT	CASSFDGGTSTDTQYF
TRBJ2-3	many	TRBD2	TRBV2	TGTGCCAGCAGTGGATTCGGACTAGCGGTTAGCACAGATACGCAGTATTTT	CASSGFGLAVSTDTQYF
TRBJ1-3	many	TRBD1	TRBV10-3	TGTGCCATCGGGACAGCCTCTGGCAACACCATATATTTT	CAIGTASGNTIYF
TRBJ2-6	-	TRBD1	TRBV20-1	TGCAGTGTTAGAGATTGGGACAGGGGCTCTGGGGCCAACGTCCTGACTTTC	CSVRDWDRGSGANVLTF
TRBJ2-1	many	TRBD2	TRBV2	TGTGCCAGCAGCCCCCTTTGGGGGGGAGGAAATGAGCAGTTCTTC	CASSPLWGGGNEQFF
TRBJ2-7	many	TRBD1	TRBV5-1	TGCGCCAGCAGCCCGGACAGGTTGATCCACGAGCAGTACTTC	CASSPDRLIHEQYF
TRBJ2-5	few	TRBD2	TRBV20-1	TGCAGTGCGATTGAACTAGCGGGAGACCCGACCTTTCAAGAGACCCAGTACTTC	CSAIELAGDPTFQETQYF
TRBJ1-1	many	-	TRBV6-1	TGTGCCAGCAGGACAACAGTGGGGAACACTGAAGCTTTCTTT	CASRTTVGNTEAFF
TRBJ2-7	many	-	TRBV28	TGTGCCAGCAGTCGAGGCCACGAGCAGTACTTC	CASSRGHEQYF
TRBJ2-3	-	TRBD1	TRBV11-2	TGTGCCAGCAGCTTAGACAGGGGGCTTGCAGATACGCAGTATTTT	CASSLDRGLADTQYF
TRBJ2-7	many	-	TRBV24-1	TGTGCCACCAGTGATGAGGGAGTCGGCGAGCAGTACTTC	CATSDEGVGEQYF
TRBJ2-1	many	TRBD1	TRBV27	TGTGCCAGCAGTAATACAGGGGGCTGGTACAATGAGCAGTTCTTC	CASSNTGGWYNEQFF
TRBJ2-1	many	-	TRBV18	TGTGCCAGCTCACCAATGTACGGTCTGAATGAGCAGTTCTTC	CASSPMYGLNEQFF
TRBJ1-2	-	-	TRBV5-6	TGTGCCAGCAGCTTGGCTAGGTTGAACTATGGCTACACCTTC	CASSLARLNYGYTF
TRBJ1-2	many	-	TRBV28	TGTGCCAGCCAACTTAACTATGGCTACACCTTC	CASQLNYGYTF
TRBJ1-6	many	-	TRBV2	TGTGCCAGCAGTGAAAGTAATTCACCCCTCCACTTT	CASSESNSPLHF
TRBJ1-1	many	TRBD1	TRBV12-3/TRBV12-4	TGTGCCAGCAAGACAGGGGGCAACACTGAAGCTTTCTTT	CASKTGGNTEAFF
TRBJ1-5	few	-	TRBV6-1	TGTGCCATCAGCCAAGGGGGTTACAATCAGCCCCAGCATTTT	CAISQGGYNQPQHF
TRBJ1-1	many	-	TRBV5-8	TGTGCCAGCAGCGGCACAGGGTGGACTGAAGCTTTCTTT	CASSGTGWTEAFF
TRBJ2-2	few	-	TRBV27	TGTGCCAGCAGTGGGTCGTGGGGGCTGTCCGGGGAGCTGTTTTTT	CASSGSWGLSGELFF
TRBJ1-4	few	TRBD1	TRBV9	TGTGCCAGCAGCGTCGGGACAGGGGCGGCTGAAAAACTGTTTTTT	CASSVGTGAAEKLFF
TRBJ2-7	many	-	TRBV6-2/TRBV6-3	TGTGCCAGCACAGAGGGGACCTACGAGCAGTACTTC	CASTEGTYEQYF
TRBJ1-1	many	-	TRBV12-3/TRBV12-4	TGTGCCAGCAGTTTGGGGCCGTGGGCTGAAGCTTTCTTT	CASSLGPWAEAFF
TRBJ2-1	many	TRBD2	TRBV20-1	TGCAGTGCTTCAAGGACTAGCGGGAGCCGGAATGAGCAGTTCTTC	CSASRTSGSRNEQFF
TRBJ2-3	-	-	TRBV11-1	TGTGCCAGCAGCTTTCACCAAGATACGCAGTATTTT	CASSFHQDTQYF